This T cell receptor beta chain was identified during a study of CD8+CD57+ T cells in acquired aplastic anemia. Study at large: An average of 3.2 ug of DNA was obtained from sorted CD4+ and CD8+ cells.

Genomic DNA provided the template from which TCR beta VDJ and CDR3 profiles were obtained. TCRdb ran MiXCR on the reads and lists one entry per CDR3 protein. Of 250,000 to 350,000 distinct CDR3 sequences in the sample, 45% to 65% were seen once. Findings of the study overall: Patients and controls were not found to differ significantly in CD8+ Simpson's diversity. Sharing between patients and controls was observed for around 30 CD8+ CDR3 sequences.

This clonotype occurred many times. The antigen is not known. Sequenced: sorted CD4+, CD8+, or CD8+CD57+ T cells (not recorded which) from PBMCs. The TCR sequence derives from a human donor with severe aplastic anemia or a healthy control (not recorded which).

CDR3 protein: CASSPQPGQATGEQYF. For the CDR3, the DNA is TGTGCCAGCTCACCTCAACCGGGACAGGCTACTGGGGAGCAGTACTTC. The chain employs TRBV18 and TRBJ2-7; 8 bases match TRBD1. The V and J ends lost 3 bases and 7 bases, in that order; junction bases with no gene match: 14. The length of the CDR3 is 16 residues. Per the germline V gene, CDR1 is KGHSH and CDR2 is LQKENI.